This T cell receptor (beta chain) appears in the sequencing data of a study of immune evolution from preneoplasia to lung adenocarcinoma. Patients had resection in Japan or China between 2014 and 2017. Sequencing was performed with immunoSEQ multiplex PCR; in TCRdb, only in-frame clones are kept and a portion is missing. In the table there are some 5,000 clones, roughly 76% of which are singletons. Germline V gene data show CDR1 as SGHAT and CDR2 as FQNNGV. The CDR3 consists of 12 residues. The V segment lost 10 bases and the J segment 4 bases; nucleotides outside the gene matches: 6. This receptor was identified in a donor at least 70 years old with lung adenocarcinoma. What was sequenced was FFPE adjacent normal lung tissue. V usage is TRBV11-2 and J usage is TRBJ1-2; TRBD1 matches at 7 bases. The CDR3 DNA is TGTGCCACGAGGGGGCGAAGCTATGGCTACACCTTC. It encodes CATRGRSYGYTF.